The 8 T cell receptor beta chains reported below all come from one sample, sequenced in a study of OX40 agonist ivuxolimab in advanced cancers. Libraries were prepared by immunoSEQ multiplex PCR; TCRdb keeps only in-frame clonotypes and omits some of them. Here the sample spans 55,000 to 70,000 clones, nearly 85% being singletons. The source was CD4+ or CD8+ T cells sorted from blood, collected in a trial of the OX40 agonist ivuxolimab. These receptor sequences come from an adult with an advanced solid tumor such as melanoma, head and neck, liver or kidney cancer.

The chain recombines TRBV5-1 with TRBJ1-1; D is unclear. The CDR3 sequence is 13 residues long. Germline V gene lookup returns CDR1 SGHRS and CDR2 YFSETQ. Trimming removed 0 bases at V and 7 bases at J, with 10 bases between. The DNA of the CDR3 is TGCGCCAGCAGCTTGGAGGTCCAAGGTGAAGCTTTCTTT. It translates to CASSLEVQGEAFF.

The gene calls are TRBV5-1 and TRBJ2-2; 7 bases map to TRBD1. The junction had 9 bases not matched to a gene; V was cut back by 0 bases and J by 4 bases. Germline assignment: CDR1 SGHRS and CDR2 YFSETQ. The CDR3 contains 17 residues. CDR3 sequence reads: CASSLDLFRDSTGELFF. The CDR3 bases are TGCGCCAGCAGCTTGGACCTGTTCCGGGACAGCACCGGGGAGCTGTTTTTT.

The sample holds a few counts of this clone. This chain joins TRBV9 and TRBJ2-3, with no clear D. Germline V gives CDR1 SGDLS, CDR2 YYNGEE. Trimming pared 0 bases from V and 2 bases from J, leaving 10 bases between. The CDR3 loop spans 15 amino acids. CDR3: CASSVATHYTDTQYF. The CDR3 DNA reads TGTGCCAGCAGCGTAGCTACTCACTACACAGATACGCAGTATTTT.

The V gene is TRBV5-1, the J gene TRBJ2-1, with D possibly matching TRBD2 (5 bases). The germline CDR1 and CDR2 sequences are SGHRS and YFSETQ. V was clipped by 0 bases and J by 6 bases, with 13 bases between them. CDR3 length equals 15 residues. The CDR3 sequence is CASSLGPEGSNEQFF. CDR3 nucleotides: TGCGCCAGCAGCTTGGGGCCCGAGGGTTCCAATGAGCAGTTCTTC. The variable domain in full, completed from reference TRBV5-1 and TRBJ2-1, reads KAGVTQTPRYLIKTRGQQVTLSCSPISGHRSVSWYQQTPGQGLQFLFEYFSETQRNKGNFPGRFSGRQFSNSRSEMNVSTLELGDSALYLCASSLGPEGSNEQFFGPGTRLTVL.

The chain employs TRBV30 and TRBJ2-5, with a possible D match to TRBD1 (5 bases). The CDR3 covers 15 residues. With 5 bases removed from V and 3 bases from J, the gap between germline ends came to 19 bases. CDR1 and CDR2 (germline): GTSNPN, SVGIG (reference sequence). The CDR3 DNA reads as TGTGCCTGGCCTCCGCAGCCGAGACAGAAAGAGACCCAGTACTTC. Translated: CAWPPQPRQKETQYF.

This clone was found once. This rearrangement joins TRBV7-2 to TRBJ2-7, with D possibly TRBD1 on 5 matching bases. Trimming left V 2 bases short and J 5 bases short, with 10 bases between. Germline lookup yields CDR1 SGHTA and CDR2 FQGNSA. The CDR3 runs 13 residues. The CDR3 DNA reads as TGTGCCAGCAGCTTAAGGGGCAGGGACGAGCAGTACTTC. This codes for CASSLRGRDEQYF. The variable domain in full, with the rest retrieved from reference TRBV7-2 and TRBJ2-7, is GAGVSQSPSNKVTEKGKDVELRCDPISGHTALYWYRQSLGQGLEFLIYFQGNSAPDKSGLPSDRFSAERTGGSVSTLTIQRTQQEDSAVYLCASSLRGRDEQYFGPGTRLTVT.

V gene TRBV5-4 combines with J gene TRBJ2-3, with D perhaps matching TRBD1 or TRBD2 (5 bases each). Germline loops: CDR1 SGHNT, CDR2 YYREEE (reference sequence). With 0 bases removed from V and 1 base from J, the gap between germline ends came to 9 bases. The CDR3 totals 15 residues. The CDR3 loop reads CASSLAGPRTDTQYF. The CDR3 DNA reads TGTGCCAGCAGCTTGGCGGGACCACGCACAGATACGCAGTATTTT.

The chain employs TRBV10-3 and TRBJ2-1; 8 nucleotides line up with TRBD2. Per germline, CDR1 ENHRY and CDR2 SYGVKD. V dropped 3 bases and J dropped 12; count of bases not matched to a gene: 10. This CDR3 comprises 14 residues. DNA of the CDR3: TGTGCCATCAGTGACGGGCTTAGCGGGAATCCGCAGTTCTTC. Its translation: CAISDGLSGNPQFF.